A single sample is the source of the 25 T cell receptor beta chains below, sequenced in a study of cytomegalovirus exposure and HLA in healthy donors. PCR used 60 Vbeta primers and 13 Jbeta primers. TCRdb keeps only in-frame clones here, not all; method: immunoSEQ multiplex PCR. The table records roughly 180,000 clones, 65% to 85% of them present only once. The sequenced sample was PBMCs. Receptors were obtained from a girl aged 5-17 years in good health and CMV-seropositive.

J is TRBJ1-2 and V is TRBV6-1, with 8 bases fitting TRBD1. Germline assignment: CDR1 MNHNS and CDR2 SASEGT. This CDR3 region has 15 residues. The junction had 10 bases not matched to a gene; V was cut back by 10 bases and J by 0 bases. The CDR3 protein is CATGGGQGANYGYTF. The CDR3 DNA sequence: TGTGCCACGGGGGGAGGACAGGGTGCTAACTATGGCTACACCTTC.

The chain joins TRBV5-8 to TRBJ2-7; D is unclear. From germline, CDR1 is SGHTS and CDR2 YDEGEE. This CDR3 region has 13 residues. The V and J ends lost 2 bases and 2 bases respectively, with 8 bases between them. CDR3 sequence reads: CASSFYRTYEQYF. In DNA form, the CDR3 reads TGTGCCAGCAGCTTTTACAGAACCTACGAGCAGTACTTC.

The J gene is TRBJ1-3, the V gene TRBV29-1; 9 bases align to TRBD1. V was clipped by 7 bases and J by 4 bases; unmatched bases: 8. The CDR3 is 14 amino acids. The germline V gene encodes CDR1 SQVTM and CDR2 ANQGSEA. The CDR3: CSASDRGYGNTIYF. The DNA of the CDR3 is TGCAGCGCGTCAGACAGGGGGTACGGAAACACCATATATTTT.

The CDR3: CASSFSGLYEQYF. The DNA for the CDR3 is TGTGCCAGCAGTTTTAGTGGGCTATACGAGCAGTACTTC. The chain recombines TRBV7-2 with TRBJ2-7, with D unresolved. There are 13 residues in the CDR3. V gave up 6 bases and J gave up 4 bases, with 13 bases separating them. The germline V gene has CDR1 SGHTA and CDR2 FQGNSA.

The CDR3 loop reads CASSPQIAGLGAGELFF. CDR3 bases: TGTGCCAGCAGCCCCCAGATAGCGGGACTGGGGGCCGGGGAGCTGTTTTTT. This chain joins TRBV9 and TRBJ2-2; 8 bases line up with TRBD2. V lost 4 bases to trimming and J lost 6 bases; unmatched junction nucleotides: 14. Germline V gene lookup returns CDR1 SGDLS and CDR2 YYNGEE. This CDR3 is built from 17 residues.

The chain has TRBV10-1 and TRBJ2-1, with 8 bases lining up with TRBD2. The CDR3 runs 16 residues. V dropped 4 bases and J dropped 1; count of bases not matched to a gene: 6. Germline V gene sequence: CDR1 WNHNN, CDR2 SYGVQD (reference sequence). The CDR3 protein is CASSGFAGGSYNEQFF. The CDR3 bases are TGCGCCAGCAGTGGATTTGCGGGAGGTTCCTACAATGAGCAGTTCTTC.

The rearrangement links TRBV7-6 to TRBJ2-1; 9 positions match TRBD1. This CDR3 region has 17 residues. The V gene end was trimmed by 1 base and the J gene end by 5 bases; junction bases not matched to a gene: 9. Germline V gene lookup returns CDR1 SGHVS and CDR2 FNYEAQ. The CDR3 DNA sequence: TGTGCCAGCAGCTTAGAAAGCGGGACAGGGTACAACAATGAGCAGTTCTTC. Its translation: CASSLESGTGYNNEQFF.

J is TRBJ1-2 and V is TRBV4-1; 9 positions agree with TRBD1. This CDR3 has 14 residues. The V segment lost 3 bases and the J segment 5 bases; nucleotides outside the gene matches: 4. Germline V gene lookup returns CDR1 MGHRA and CDR2 YSYEKL. The CDR3 sequence: CASSQDRGNYGYTF. In DNA, the CDR3 is TGCGCCAGCAGCCAGGACAGGGGAAATTATGGCTACACCTTC.

This sequence joins TRBV5-1 and TRBJ2-3; no clear D. Germline lookup yields CDR1 SGHRS and CDR2 YFSETQ. Trimming removed 1 base from V and 2 bases from J, with 5 bases in between. The CDR3 extends over 13 amino acids. The CDR3 spells CASSLLPTDTQYF. The CDR3 nucleotides are TGCGCCAGCAGCTTGCTCCCCACAGATACGCAGTATTTT.

V is TRBV7-2 and J is TRBJ1-2; possibly TRBD1 for D (5 bases). Germline V CDR1 and CDR2: SGHTA, FQGNSA. CDR3 size: 14 residues. Trimming took 4 bases from V and 2 from J, leaving 11 bases between them. CDR3 loop: CASSSTGGNYGYTF. CDR3 in DNA: TGTGCCAGCAGCTCGACGGGGGGGAACTATGGCTACACCTTC.

The V gene is TRBV5-8, the J gene TRBJ2-1, with D unclear. Germline values: CDR1 SGHTS, CDR2 YDEGEE. The CDR3 is 15 residues long. Trimming shortened V by 0 bases and J by 5 bases, and 12 bases separated the two germline ends. The CDR3 sequence is CASSLGLVRDNEQFF. In DNA, the CDR3 is TGTGCCAGCAGCTTGGGGCTAGTTAGAGACAATGAGCAGTTCTTC.

The chain employs TRBV19 and TRBJ2-2; D is undetermined. Looked up from germline, CDR1 is LNHDA and CDR2 is SQIVND (reference sequence). V was clipped by 7 bases and J by 0 bases, with 12 bases between them. The CDR3 covers 15 residues. CDR3 sequence (DNA): TGTGCCAGTACCATGCGTTCGGCGAACACCGGGGAGCTGTTTTTT. It encodes CASTMRSANTGELFF.

The chain carries TRBV4-1 and TRBJ2-7; 7 bases agree with TRBD2. From germline, CDR1 is MGHRA and CDR2 YSYEKL. The CDR3 has 15 residues. The V and J ends lost 0 bases and 4 bases, in that order; junction bases with no gene match: 6. CDR3 sequence: CASSQDAAGKYEQYF. The DNA of the CDR3 is TGCGCCAGCAGCCAAGATGCAGCGGGAAAATACGAGCAGTACTTC.

The chain combines TRBV18 with TRBJ2-1; 9 bases are a match to TRBD1. With V trimmed by 5 bases and J by 3 bases, 5 bases remained unmatched. Germline assignment: CDR1 KGHSH and CDR2 LQKENI. This CDR3 is built from 15 residues. CDR3: CASSNDRGSYNEQFF. In nucleotides, the CDR3 is TGTGCCAGCTCAAACGACAGGGGGAGCTACAATGAGCAGTTCTTC.

The rearrangement links TRBV5-1 to TRBJ1-2; TRBD1 is a possible D gene (6 bases). This CDR3 spans 17 amino acids. Trimming pared 5 bases from V and 4 bases from J, leaving 24 bases between. The V gene's germline CDR1 is SGHRS and CDR2 YFSETQ. CDR3 region: CASSSPDGRGIGYGYTF. CDR3 coding DNA: TGCGCCAGCAGTTCCCCAGATGGTAGGGGGATCGGCTATGGCTACACCTTC.

The V gene is TRBV27, the J gene TRBJ1-1; D gene uncertain. V was clipped by 1 base and J by 3 bases, with 12 bases between them. Germline loops: CDR1 MNHEY, CDR2 SMNVEV (reference sequence). This CDR3 is built from 15 residues. As DNA, the CDR3 is TGTGCCAGCAGTTTATGGGAGGGTAAGGACACTGAAGCTTTCTTT. This encodes CASSLWEGKDTEAFF.

This clone was seen a handful of times. The chain recombines TRBV13 with TRBJ2-7; TRBD2 matches 8 bases. The CDR3 is 15 residues long. Losses at the gene ends were 4 bases for V and 3 bases for J; bases not matched to a gene: 8. Germline V gene lookup returns CDR1 PRHDT and CDR2 FYEKMQ (reference sequence). In DNA, the CDR3 is TGTGCCAGCAGCTACCTCGGTCTAGCGGGCTACGAGCAGTACTTC. Its protein product is CASSYLGLAGYEQYF. The complete variable domain, with remaining parts taken from reference TRBV13 and TRBJ2-7, reads AAGVIQSPRHLIKEKRETATLKCYPIPRHDTVYWYQQGPGQDPQFLISFYEKMQSDKGSIPDRFSAQQFSDYHSELNMSSLELGDSALYFCASSYLGLAGYEQYFGPGTRLTVT.

The chain carries TRBV27 and TRBJ2-1; 8 bases fit TRBD2. Germline V gene sequence: CDR1 MNHEY, CDR2 SMNVEV (reference sequence). CDR3 length equals 15 residues. Germline trimming cut 2 bases from V and 8 bases from J; bases unmatched to any gene: 8. For the CDR3, the DNA is TGTGCCAGCAGTTTAGAACGGGAGGGGGGAGATGAGCAGTTCTTC. It translates to CASSLEREGGDEQFF.

CDR3 sequence (DNA): TGTGCCATCAGTGACGGGCTAGCGGGATACAATGAGCAGTTCTTC. Its protein product is CAISDGLAGYNEQFF. This chain links TRBV10-3 with TRBJ2-1, with 9 bases lining up with TRBD2. The V and J ends lost 3 bases and 4 bases, in that order; junction bases with no gene match: 4. The length of the CDR3 is 15 residues. The germline gives CDR1 ENHRY, CDR2 SYGVKD.

The chain uses TRBV6-5 and TRBJ2-2; TRBD2 matches 8 bases. From germline, CDR1 is MNHEY and CDR2 SVGAGI. This CDR3 has 15 amino acids. V gave up 5 bases and J gave up 2 bases; unmatched junction bases: 4. The CDR3 here is CASSITSGNTGELFF. CDR3 coding DNA: TGTGCCAGCAGTATAACTAGCGGCAACACCGGGGAGCTGTTTTTT.

The chain uses TRBV4-3 and TRBJ1-2; TRBD1 aligns across 9 bases. Germline V gene data show CDR1 as LGHNA and CDR2 as YSLEER. After removal of 4 bases from V and 4 bases from J, the junction contained 7 bases not matched to a gene. The CDR3 covers 15 residues. The DNA for the CDR3 is TGCGCCAGCAGCCCTGGGGACAGGGAGATCTATGGCTACACCTTC. Its protein is CASSPGDREIYGYTF.

The J gene is TRBJ2-1, the V gene TRBV19, with 10 positions matching TRBD2. The CDR3 sequence is 15 residues long. The V gene's germline CDR1 is LNHDA and CDR2 SQIVND (reference sequence). Trimming cost V 4 bases and J 1 base; bases outside gene matches: 1. The CDR3 nucleotides are TGTGCCAGTAGTAGGACTAGCGGTTCCTACAATGAGCAGTTCTTC. Protein product: CASSRTSGSYNEQFF.

The chain joins TRBV5-1 to TRBJ1-2; weak D call: TRBD1 (6 bases). The germline CDR1 and CDR2 sequences are SGHRS and YFSETQ. Trimming took off 3 bases at V and 4 bases at J, with 16 bases between the two ends. The CDR3 is 15 amino acids. The CDR3 region is CASSSSPGGFYGYTF. CDR3 bases: TGCGCCAGCAGCTCGTCCCCGGGGGGCTTCTATGGCTACACCTTC.

The CDR3 DNA follows: TGTGCCAGCGTGGGGCTGGCCGTCGAGCAGTACTTC. This translates into CASVGLAVEQYF. The chain has TRBV28 and TRBJ2-7; maybe TRBD1 (5 bases). CDR1 is MDHEN and CDR2 is SYDVKM in the germline V gene. This CDR3 is built from 12 residues. V was cut by 8 bases and J by 6 bases, with 14 bases left in between.

The chain carries TRBV5-5 and TRBJ1-3; the D is unclear. V gave up 4 bases and J gave up 0 bases, with 8 bases separating them. Germline assignment: CDR1 SGHKS and CDR2 YYEKEE (reference sequence). The CDR3 is 14 amino acids. CDR3 DNA: TGTGCCAGCAGCCCTGTGAGCTCTGGAAACACCATATATTTT. Translation: CASSPVSSGNTIYF.